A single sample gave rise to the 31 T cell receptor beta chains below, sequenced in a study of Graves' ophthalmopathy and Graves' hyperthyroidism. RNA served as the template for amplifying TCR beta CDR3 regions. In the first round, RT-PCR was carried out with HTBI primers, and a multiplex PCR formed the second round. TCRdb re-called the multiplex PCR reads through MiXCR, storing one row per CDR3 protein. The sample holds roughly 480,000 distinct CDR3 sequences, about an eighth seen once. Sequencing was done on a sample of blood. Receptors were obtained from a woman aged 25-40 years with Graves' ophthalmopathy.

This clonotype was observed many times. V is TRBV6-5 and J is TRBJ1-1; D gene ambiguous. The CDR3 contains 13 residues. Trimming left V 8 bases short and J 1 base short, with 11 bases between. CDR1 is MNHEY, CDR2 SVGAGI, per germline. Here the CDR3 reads CASRPTKNTEAFF. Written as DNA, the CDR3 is TGTGCCAGCCGTCCTACTAAGAACACTGAAGCTTTCTTT.

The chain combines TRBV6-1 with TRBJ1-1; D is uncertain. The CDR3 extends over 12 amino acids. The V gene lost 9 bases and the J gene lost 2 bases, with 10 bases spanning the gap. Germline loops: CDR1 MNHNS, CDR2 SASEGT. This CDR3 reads CASYYSNTEAFF. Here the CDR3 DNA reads TGTGCCAGTTATTATAGCAACACTGAAGCTTTCTTT.

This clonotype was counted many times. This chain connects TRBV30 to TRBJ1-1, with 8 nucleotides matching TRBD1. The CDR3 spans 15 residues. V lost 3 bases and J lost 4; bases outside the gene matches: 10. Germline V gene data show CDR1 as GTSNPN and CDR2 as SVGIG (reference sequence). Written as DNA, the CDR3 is TGTGCCTGGAGGGAGGCGGGGACAGGAGGCACTGAAGCTTTCTTT. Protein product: CAWREAGTGGTEAFF. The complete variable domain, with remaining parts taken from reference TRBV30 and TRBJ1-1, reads SQTIHQWPATLVQPVGSPLSLECTVEGTSNPNLYWYRQAAGRGLQLLFYSVGIGQISSEVPQNLSASRPQDRQFILSSKKLLLSDSGFYLCAWREAGTGGTEAFFGQGTRLTVV.

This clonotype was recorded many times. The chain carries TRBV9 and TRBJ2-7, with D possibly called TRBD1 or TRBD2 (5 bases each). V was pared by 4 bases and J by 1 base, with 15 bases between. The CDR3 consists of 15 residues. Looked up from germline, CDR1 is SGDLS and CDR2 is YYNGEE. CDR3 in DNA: TGTGCCAGCAGCACCCTGGGGGACGGATCCTACGAGCAGTACTTC. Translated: CASSTLGDGSYEQYF.

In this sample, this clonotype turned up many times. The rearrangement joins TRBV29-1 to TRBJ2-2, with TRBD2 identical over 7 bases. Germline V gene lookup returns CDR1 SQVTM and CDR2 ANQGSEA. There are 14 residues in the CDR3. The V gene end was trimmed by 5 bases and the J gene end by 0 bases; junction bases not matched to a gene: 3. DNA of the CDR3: TGCAGCGTTCGGGGGGTCTCGAACACCGGGGAGCTGTTTTTT. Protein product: CSVRGVSNTGELFF.

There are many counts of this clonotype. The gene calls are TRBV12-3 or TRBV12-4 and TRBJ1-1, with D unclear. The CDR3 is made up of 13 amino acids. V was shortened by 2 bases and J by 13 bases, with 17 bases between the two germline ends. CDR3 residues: CASSLWSDVWGFF. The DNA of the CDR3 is TGTGCCAGCAGTTTATGGTCTGACGTATGGGGTTTCTTT.

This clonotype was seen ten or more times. The CDR3 loop is CASRRERTGYEQYF. DNA for the CDR3: TGTGCCAGCAGAAGAGAGAGGACTGGTTACGAGCAGTACTTC. The chain is built from TRBV7-8 and TRBJ2-7, with D tentatively TRBD2 (5 bases). The V and J ends lost 6 bases and 4 bases respectively, with 16 bases between them. The V gene's germline CDR1 is SGHVS and CDR2 FQNEAQ. The CDR3 consists of 14 residues.

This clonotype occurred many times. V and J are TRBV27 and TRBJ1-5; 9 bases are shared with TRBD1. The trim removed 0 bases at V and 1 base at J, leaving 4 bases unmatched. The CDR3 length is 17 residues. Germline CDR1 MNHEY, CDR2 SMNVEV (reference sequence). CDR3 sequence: CASSLSSGTGSNQPQHF. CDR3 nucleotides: TGTGCCAGCAGTTTATCCTCCGGGACAGGGAGCAATCAGCCCCAGCATTTT.

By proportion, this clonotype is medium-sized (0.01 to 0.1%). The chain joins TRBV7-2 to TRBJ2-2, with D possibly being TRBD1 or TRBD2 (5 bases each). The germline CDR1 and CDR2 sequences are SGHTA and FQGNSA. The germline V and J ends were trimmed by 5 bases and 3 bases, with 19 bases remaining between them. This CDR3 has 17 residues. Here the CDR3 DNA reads TGTGCCAGCAGCCCAGGCCTGGGGGTCCGTTACACCGGGGAGCTGTTTTTT. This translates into CASSPGLGVRYTGELFF.

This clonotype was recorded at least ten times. CDR3 sequence reads: CASTPGQGPYEQYF. The DNA for the CDR3 is TGTGCCAGTACCCCTGGACAGGGGCCCTACGAGCAGTACTTC. The rearrangement uses TRBV19 and TRBJ2-7, with TRBD1 identical over 9 bases. This CDR3 has 14 amino acids. Germline assignment: CDR1 LNHDA and CDR2 SQIVND (reference sequence). V lost 7 bases, J lost 2 bases, and 6 bases stayed unmatched. Using reference TRBV19 and TRBJ2-7 for the parts outside the CDR3, the full variable domain is DGGITQSPKYLFRKEGQNVTLSCEQNLNHDAMYWYRQDPGQGLRLIYYSQIVNDFQKGDIAEGYSVSREKKESFPLTVTSAQKNPTAFYLCASTPGQGPYEQYFGPGTRLTVT.

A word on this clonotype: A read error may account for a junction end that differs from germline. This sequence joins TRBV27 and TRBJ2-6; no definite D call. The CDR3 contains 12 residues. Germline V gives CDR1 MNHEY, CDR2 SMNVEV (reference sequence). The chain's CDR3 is CAISDGANVLTF. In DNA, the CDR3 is TGTGCCATCAGTGATGGGGCCAACGTCCTGACTTTC.

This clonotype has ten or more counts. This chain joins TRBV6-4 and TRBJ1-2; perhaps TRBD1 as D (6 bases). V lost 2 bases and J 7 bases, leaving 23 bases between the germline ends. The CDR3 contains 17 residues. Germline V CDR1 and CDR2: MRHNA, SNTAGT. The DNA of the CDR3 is TGTGCCAGCAGTGACCTCGACGGACAGACCTTCTTTCGTGGCTACACCTTC. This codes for CASSDLDGQTFFRGYTF.

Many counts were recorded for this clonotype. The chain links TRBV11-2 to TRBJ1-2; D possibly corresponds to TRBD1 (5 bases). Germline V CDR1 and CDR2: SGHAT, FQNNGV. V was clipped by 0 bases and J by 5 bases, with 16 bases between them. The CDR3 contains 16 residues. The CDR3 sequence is CASSLEPNRPFYGYTF. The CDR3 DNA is TGTGCCAGCAGCTTAGAGCCCAACAGGCCCTTTTATGGCTACACCTTC.

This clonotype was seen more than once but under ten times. The CDR3 DNA reads as TGCGCCAGCAGCTCCCGACAGGGGCTACTAATTTTCGAGCAGTACTTC. Translation gives CASSSRQGLLIFEQYF. This rearrangement joins TRBV5-1 to TRBJ2-7; 8 bases map to TRBD1. Germline V gene sequence: CDR1 SGHRS, CDR2 YFSETQ. J lost 6 bases, V lost 3 bases, and 14 bases had no gene match. CDR3 length: 16 amino acids.

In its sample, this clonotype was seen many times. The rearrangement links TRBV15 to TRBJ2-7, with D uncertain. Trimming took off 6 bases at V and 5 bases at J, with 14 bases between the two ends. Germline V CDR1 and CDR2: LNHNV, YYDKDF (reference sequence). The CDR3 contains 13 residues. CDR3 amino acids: CATSVGPRDEQYF. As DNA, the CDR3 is TGTGCCACCAGTGTGGGCCCTCGGGACGAGCAGTACTTC.

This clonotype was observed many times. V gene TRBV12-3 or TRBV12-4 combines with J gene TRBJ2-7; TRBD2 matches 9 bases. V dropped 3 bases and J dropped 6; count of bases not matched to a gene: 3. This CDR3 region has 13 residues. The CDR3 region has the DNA TGTGCCAGCAGTTTCGAGCGGGGGGTCGAGCAGTACTTC. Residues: CASSFERGVEQYF.

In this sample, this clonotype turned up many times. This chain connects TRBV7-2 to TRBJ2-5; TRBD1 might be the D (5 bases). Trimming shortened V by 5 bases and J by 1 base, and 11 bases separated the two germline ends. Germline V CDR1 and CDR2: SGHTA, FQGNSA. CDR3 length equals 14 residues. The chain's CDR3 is CASSLRTSQETQYF. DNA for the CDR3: TGTGCCAGCAGCCTCCGGACATCCCAAGAGACCCAGTACTTC. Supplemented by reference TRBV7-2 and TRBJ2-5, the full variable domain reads GAGVSQSPSNKVTEKGKDVELRCDPISGHTALYWYRQSLGQGLEFLIYFQGNSAPDKSGLPSDRFSAERTGGSVSTLTIQRTQQEDSAVYLCASSLRTSQETQYFGPGTRLLVL.

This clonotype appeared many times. The CDR3 nucleotides read TGTGCCAGCAGTGCAACCCGCACCGGGGAGCTGTTTTTT. Translation gives CASSATRTGELFF. The rearrangement links TRBV12-3 or TRBV12-4 to TRBJ2-2; no definite D call. CDR3 length: 13 amino acids. V was shortened by 5 bases and J by 4 bases, with 8 bases between the two germline ends.

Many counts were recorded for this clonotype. The CDR3 loop reads CASSRTQNTEAFF. CDR3 in DNA: TGCGCCAGCAGTCGGACACAGAACACTGAAGCTTTCTTT. The chain links TRBV10-1 to TRBJ1-1, with D maybe TRBD1 (5 bases). The CDR3 loop spans 13 amino acids. Germline V CDR1 and CDR2: WNHNN, SYGVQD (reference sequence). Between the trimmed V and J ends, which lost 5 bases and 1 base, there was a span of 8 bases.

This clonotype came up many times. CDR3 bases: TGCGCCAGCAGCCCGGAACCGGGTAACGAGCAGTACTTC. Its translation: CASSPEPGNEQYF. This sequence joins TRBV5-1 and TRBJ2-7; D unresolved. This CDR3 has 13 residues. Germline CDR1 SGHRS, CDR2 YFSETQ. V lost 4 bases and J 5 bases, leaving 13 bases between the germline ends. Drawing the rest from reference TRBV5-1 and TRBJ2-7, the complete variable domain is KAGVTQTPRYLIKTRGQQVTLSCSPISGHRSVSWYQQTPGQGLQFLFEYFSETQRNKGNFPGRFSGRQFSNSRSEMNVSTLELGDSALYLCASSPEPGNEQYFGPGTRLTVT.

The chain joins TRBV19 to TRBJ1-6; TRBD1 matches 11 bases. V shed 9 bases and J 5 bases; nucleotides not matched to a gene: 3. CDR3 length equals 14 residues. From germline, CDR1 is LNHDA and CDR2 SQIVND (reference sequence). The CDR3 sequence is CASGQGAHNSPLHF. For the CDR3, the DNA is TGTGCCAGCGGACAGGGGGCCCATAATTCACCCCTCCACTTT.

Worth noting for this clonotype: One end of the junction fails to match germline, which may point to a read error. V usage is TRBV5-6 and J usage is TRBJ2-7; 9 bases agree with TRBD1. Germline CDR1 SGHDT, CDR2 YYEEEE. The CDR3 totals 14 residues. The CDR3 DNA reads TGTGCCAACAGCGCGGGACAGGGTTTCTACGAGCAGTACTTC. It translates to CANSAGQGFYEQYF.

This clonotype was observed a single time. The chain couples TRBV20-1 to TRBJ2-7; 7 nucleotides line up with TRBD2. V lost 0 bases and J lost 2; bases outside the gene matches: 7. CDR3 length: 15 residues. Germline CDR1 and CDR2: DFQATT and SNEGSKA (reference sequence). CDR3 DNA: TGCAGTGCTAGAGATGCAGCGGGAAGAACCTACGAGCAGTACGTC. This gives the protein CSARDAAGRTYEQYV.

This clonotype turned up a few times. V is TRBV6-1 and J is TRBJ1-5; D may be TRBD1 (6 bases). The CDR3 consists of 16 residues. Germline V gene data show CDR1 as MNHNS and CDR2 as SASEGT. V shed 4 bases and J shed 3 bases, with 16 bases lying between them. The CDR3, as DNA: TGTGCCAGCAGTGCGCGGGACACCTCCTTCAATCAGCCCCAGCATTTT. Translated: CASSARDTSFNQPQHF.

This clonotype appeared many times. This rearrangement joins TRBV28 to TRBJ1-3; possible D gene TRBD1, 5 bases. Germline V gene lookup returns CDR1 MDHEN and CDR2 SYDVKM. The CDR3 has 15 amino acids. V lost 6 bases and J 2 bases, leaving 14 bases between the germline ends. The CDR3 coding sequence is TGTGCCAGCAGGGAAACCGGCAGGGCTGGAAACACCATATATTTT. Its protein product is CASRETGRAGNTIYF.

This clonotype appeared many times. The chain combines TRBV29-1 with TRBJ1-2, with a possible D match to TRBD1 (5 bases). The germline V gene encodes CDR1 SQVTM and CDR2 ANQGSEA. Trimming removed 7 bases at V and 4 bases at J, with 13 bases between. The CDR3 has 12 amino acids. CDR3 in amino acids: CSAGGVGYGYTF. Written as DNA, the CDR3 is TGCAGCGCAGGAGGGGTCGGCTATGGCTACACCTTC.

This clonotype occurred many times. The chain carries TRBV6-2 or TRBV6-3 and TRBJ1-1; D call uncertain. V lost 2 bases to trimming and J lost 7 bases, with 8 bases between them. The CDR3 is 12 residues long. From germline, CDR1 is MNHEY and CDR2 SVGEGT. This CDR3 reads CASSYPDIEAFF. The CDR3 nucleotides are TGTGCCAGCAGTTACCCCGATATTGAAGCTTTCTTT.

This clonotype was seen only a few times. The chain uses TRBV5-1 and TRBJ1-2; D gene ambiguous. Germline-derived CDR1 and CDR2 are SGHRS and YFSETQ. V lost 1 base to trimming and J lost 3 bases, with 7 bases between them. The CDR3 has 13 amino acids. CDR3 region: CASSLNQHYGYTF. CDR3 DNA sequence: TGCGCCAGCAGCTTGAACCAGCACTATGGCTACACCTTC.

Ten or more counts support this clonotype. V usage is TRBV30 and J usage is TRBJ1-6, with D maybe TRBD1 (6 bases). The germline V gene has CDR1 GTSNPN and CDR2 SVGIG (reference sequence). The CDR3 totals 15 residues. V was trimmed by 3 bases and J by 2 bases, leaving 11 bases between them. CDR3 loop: CAWRQGSAYNSPLHF. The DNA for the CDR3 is TGTGCCTGGAGACAGGGAAGCGCCTATAATTCACCCCTCCACTTT.

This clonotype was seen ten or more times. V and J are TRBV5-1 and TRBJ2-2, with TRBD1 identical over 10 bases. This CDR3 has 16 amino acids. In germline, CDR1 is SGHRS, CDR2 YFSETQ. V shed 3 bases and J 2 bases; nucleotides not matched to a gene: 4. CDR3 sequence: CASSWGQGINTGELFF. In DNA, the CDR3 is TGCGCCAGCAGCTGGGGACAGGGGATAAACACCGGGGAGCTGTTTTTT.

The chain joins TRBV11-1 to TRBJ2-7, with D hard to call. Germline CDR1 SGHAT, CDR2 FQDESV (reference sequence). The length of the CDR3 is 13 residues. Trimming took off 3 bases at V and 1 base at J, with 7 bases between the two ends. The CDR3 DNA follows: TGTGCCAGCAGCTTTCGCGGATCCTACGAGCAGTACTTC. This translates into CASSFRGSYEQYF.